Shown below are 7 T cell receptor beta chains from a single sample sequenced in a study of cytomegalovirus exposure and HLA in healthy donors. Produced via immunoSEQ multiplex PCR; TCRdb's table is partial and in-frame only. The sample includes about 200,000 clones, 80% to 85% of them seen just once. Input material: PBMCs. All receptors come from a woman aged 25 to 45 in good health and CMV-seronegative.

This chain connects TRBV30 to TRBJ1-4, with no clear D. V gave up 4 bases and J gave up 7 bases, with 13 bases separating them. This CDR3 region has 13 residues. Germline V gene data show CDR1 as GTSNPN and CDR2 as SVGIG (reference sequence). DNA for the CDR3: TGTGCCTGGAACTCAGGTACCTTTGAAAAACTGTTTTTT. Its protein product is CAWNSGTFEKLFF.

The rearrangement uses TRBV25-1 and TRBJ2-4, with no clear D. The CDR3 is made up of 16 amino acids. Trimming pared 4 bases from V and 0 bases from J, leaving 13 bases between. CDR1 MGHDK and CDR2 SYGVNS come from the germline V gene. CDR3 DNA: TGTGCCAGCAGTGCGCGTCGCAAACTAGCCAAAAACATTCAGTACTTC. This gives the protein CASSARRKLAKNIQYF.

The V call is TRBV7-6, the J call TRBJ2-3, with D perhaps matching TRBD1 (7 bases). The CDR3 runs 14 residues. V gave up 1 base and J gave up 7 bases, with 12 bases separating them. Looked up from germline, CDR1 is SGHVS and CDR2 is FNYEAQ. The CDR3 reads CASSLGGGGNTQYF. The DNA for the CDR3 is TGTGCCAGCAGCTTAGGAGGGGGCGGGAATACGCAGTATTTT.

This clone is a singleton in its sample. The chain links TRBV19 to TRBJ1-4; D is possibly TRBD1 (5 bases). CDR3 length: 13 residues. Trimming pared 8 bases from V and 8 bases from J, leaving 15 bases between. CDR1 is LNHDA and CDR2 is SQIVND in the germline V gene (reference sequence). CDR3 protein: CASVDTREEKLFF. The CDR3 coding sequence is TGTGCCAGTGTGGACACCCGAGAGGAAAAACTGTTTTTT.

The chain employs TRBV5-6 and TRBJ1-5; no firm D call. CDR3 length: 16 amino acids. Trimming removed 4 bases from V and 8 bases from J, with 22 bases in between. CDR1 is SGHDT and CDR2 is YYEEEE in the germline V gene. This CDR3 is CASSPGIKMSQEPQHF. CDR3 coding DNA: TGTGCCAGCAGCCCGGGGATAAAAATGTCCCAGGAGCCCCAGCATTTT.

The rearrangement joins TRBV2 to TRBJ2-7; 7 bases are shared with TRBD2. Germline V gene sequence: CDR1 SNHLY, CDR2 FYNNEI. Trimming took 2 bases from V and 4 from J; bases not matched to a gene: 5. CDR3 length: 14 amino acids. This CDR3 reads CASSETAGEYEQYF. Written as DNA, the CDR3 is TGTGCCAGCAGTGAAACTGCGGGGGAGTACGAGCAGTACTTC.

The rearrangement links TRBV18 to TRBJ2-1; 9 bases fit TRBD2. The CDR3 has 15 amino acids. The germline V gene has CDR1 KGHSH and CDR2 LQKENI. V lost 0 bases and J lost 13; bases outside the gene matches: 10. This chain's CDR3 is CASSPPTAGGLYQFF. The CDR3 DNA is TGTGCCAGCTCACCACCTACAGCGGGGGGCCTTTACCAGTTCTTC.